This TCR beta chain was captured by sequencing in a study of beta chain features in type 1 diabetes. Background on the study: Across all samples, fewer than 120,000,000 sorted cells were examined. Notes on the study in general: Here, the possible influence of HLA type (on TCRB rearrangement) remained unresolved.

Since all of the isolated RNA was reverse transcribed, expressed TCRB transcripts were what got sequenced. Data came from immunoSEQ multiplex PCR; TCRdb stores just in-frame clones and leaves some out. Here the sample spans 300,000 to 400,000 clones, about 11% being singletons. Germline assignment: CDR1 MGHDK and CDR2 SYGVNS. Trimming left V 5 bases short and J 4 bases short, with 18 bases between. The CDR3 has 16 residues. Concerning this clone itself: What it binds is unknown.

Source material: naive CD4+ T cells from blood. The sequence was collected from a woman aged 25 to 39 in good health. V gene TRBV25-1 combines with J gene TRBJ1-3; D not resolved. CDR3 loop: CASSMMPVGAGNTIYF. For the CDR3, the DNA is TGTGCCAGCAGTATGATGCCGGTCGGTGCCGGAAACACCATATATTTT.